What follows are 25 T cell receptor beta chains derived from one specimen sequenced in a study of shared clonotypes between healthy human individuals. TCRdb keeps only in-frame clones here, not all; method: immunoSEQ multiplex PCR. Among roughly 2,500,000 clones, 80% to 95% were seen once, and the ten largest hold 0.36%. Material: naive CD4+ T cells from PBMCs. Subset defined: CD45RA+ positively selected. The receptors were gathered from a man in his late teens or twenties in good health. Some clones in this sample may be carry-over from other donors' samples.

This sequence joins TRBV18 and TRBJ2-6, with 7 bases identical to TRBD1. The germline CDR1 and CDR2 sequences are KGHSH and LQKENI. The CDR3 runs to 18 residues. V dropped 3 bases and J dropped 0; count of bases not matched to a gene: 8. In DNA, the CDR3 is TGTGCCAGCTCACCTAGACAGGGATACAGCTCTGGGGCCAACGTCCTGACTTTC. Its translation: CASSPRQGYSSGANVLTF.

This chain links TRBV23-1 with TRBJ1-4; D unclear. TRBV23-1 is annotated as an ORF whose role is uncertain. CDR3 length: 12 residues. With 6 bases removed from V and 8 bases from J, the gap between germline ends came to 10 bases. CDR3 bases: TGCGCCAGCAGCCCTCCGGACGAAAAACTGTTTTTT. Protein sequence: CASSPPDEKLFF.

This clone has only one observation. The V call is TRBV19, the J call TRBJ2-1, with D uncertain. Between the trimmed V and J ends, which lost 4 bases and 3 bases, there was a span of 10 bases. Germline values: CDR1 LNHDA, CDR2 SQIVND (reference sequence). The length of the CDR3 is 14 residues. CDR3: CASSTSRYYNEQFF. The CDR3 coding sequence is TGTGCCAGTAGTACCAGCCGCTACTACAATGAGCAGTTCTTC. Looking up the rest from reference TRBV19 and TRBJ2-1 gives the full variable domain: DGGITQSPKYLFRKEGQNVTLSCEQNLNHDAMYWYRQDPGQGLRLIYYSQIVNDFQKGDIAEGYSVSREKKESFPLTVTSAQKNPTAFYLCASSTSRYYNEQFFGPGTRLTVL.

CDR3 in DNA: TGTGCCTGGAGTGTAGGTGTGACAGGGGAACTCTACAATGAGCAGTTCTTC. Translating gives CAWSVGVTGELYNEQFF. V and J are TRBV30 and TRBJ2-1; 8 bases match TRBD1. The CDR3 extends over 17 amino acids. The germline V gene encodes CDR1 GTSNPN and CDR2 SVGIG (reference sequence). The ends lost 0 bases at V and 3 bases at J; junction bases unmatched: 10.

The chain combines TRBV11-1 with TRBJ1-4; 8 nucleotides match TRBD1. The germline V gene encodes CDR1 SGHAT and CDR2 FQDESV (reference sequence). This CDR3 region has 18 residues. Trimming removed 6 bases from V and 7 bases from J; junction bases left unmatched: 19. Written as DNA, the CDR3 is TGTGCCAGCAGACCACCGCCGGGTCCAGGGGGCGCCGGTGAAAAACTGTTTTTT. It encodes CASRPPPGPGGAGEKLFF.

J is TRBJ2-3 and V is TRBV27; D gene ambiguous. The germline V gene encodes CDR1 MNHEY and CDR2 SMNVEV (reference sequence). This CDR3 contains 14 residues. V lost 6 bases and J lost 1, with 11 bases in between. CDR3 bases: TGTGCCAGCAGCCACGACGGACGCACAGATACGCAGTATTTT. Translating gives CASSHDGRTDTQYF.

To note about this clone: In the same sample, other DNA sequences code for this CDR3. This rearrangement joins TRBV28 to TRBJ1-5; maybe TRBD1 (6 bases). V was trimmed by 6 bases and J by 5 bases, leaving 11 bases between them. CDR3 length: 13 amino acids. Germline values: CDR1 MDHEN, CDR2 SYDVKM. The CDR3 region is CASRTGKDQPQHF. The CDR3 DNA reads as TGTGCCAGCAGAACAGGGAAGGATCAGCCCCAGCATTTT.

The chain is built from TRBV11-2 and TRBJ2-5; D is unclear. Trimming removed 2 bases at V and 5 bases at J, with 6 bases between. The CDR3 contains 12 residues. CDR1 is SGHAT and CDR2 is FQNNGV in the germline V gene. Here the CDR3 DNA reads TGTGCCAGCAGCTTAAATATGGAGACCCAGTACTTC. Translating gives CASSLNMETQYF.

In its sample, this clone was seen once. The chain combines TRBV10-2 with TRBJ1-3; D gene uncertain. Germline V gene lookup returns CDR1 WSHSY and CDR2 SAAADI. The V gene lost 0 bases and the J gene lost 8 bases, with 11 bases spanning the gap. This CDR3 region has 14 residues. CDR3 in amino acids: CASSESSRADTIYF. DNA of the CDR3: TGCGCCAGCAGTGAGTCGAGCCGGGCGGACACCATATATTTT.

This clone is a singleton in its sample. The chain recombines TRBV28 with TRBJ1-2; D gene unclear. Trimming shortened V by 7 bases and J by 8 bases, and 14 bases separated the two germline ends. Germline V CDR1 and CDR2: MDHEN, SYDVKM. This CDR3 comprises 12 residues. This CDR3 reads CASNWVGRGYTF. The CDR3, as DNA: TGTGCCAGCAATTGGGTCGGCCGGGGCTACACCTTC.

This clone appeared a single time. This sequence joins TRBV6-6 and TRBJ2-7; the match to TRBD1 covers 9 bases. Germline CDR1 and CDR2: MNHNY and SVGAGI (reference sequence). The CDR3 totals 15 residues. J lost 2 bases, V lost 4 bases, and 6 bases had no gene match. For the CDR3, the DNA is TGTGCCAGCAGTTCCGACAGGGGGACCACCTACGAGCAGTACTTC. Amino acid sequence: CASSSDRGTTYEQYF.

The chain has TRBV19 and TRBJ1-4; 8 bases are shared with TRBD1. The CDR3 consists of 15 residues. The ends lost 8 bases at V and 6 bases at J; junction bases unmatched: 11. From germline, CDR1 is LNHDA and CDR2 SQIVND (reference sequence). The chain's CDR3 is CASGIWTGQYEKLFF. The DNA for the CDR3 is TGTGCCAGTGGGATATGGACAGGGCAGTATGAAAAACTGTTTTTT.

In its sample, this clone was seen a few times. V gene TRBV29-1 combines with J gene TRBJ1-1, with a tentative D call TRBD1 (6 bases). Germline V gives CDR1 SQVTM, CDR2 ANQGSEA. This CDR3 is 14 amino acids long. V lost 5 bases and J lost 6, with 19 bases in between. The CDR3 is CSVSPLRGLAEAFF. CDR3 bases: TGCAGCGTTAGTCCTCTCAGGGGTTTAGCTGAAGCTTTCTTT.

V usage is TRBV7-2 and J usage is TRBJ2-2; D unclear. The CDR3 spans 15 residues. Germline V gives CDR1 SGHTA, CDR2 FQGNSA. The ends were cut back, 2 bases at V and 1 base at J, with 8 bases in the middle. CDR3 in amino acids: CASSLNLQNTGELFF. The CDR3, as DNA: TGTGCCAGCAGCTTAAATCTCCAGAACACCGGGGAGCTGTTTTTT.

V gene TRBV11-2 combines with J gene TRBJ1-1; 7 bases agree with TRBD1. Germline trimming cut 8 bases from V and 0 bases from J; bases unmatched to any gene: 12. There are 16 residues in the CDR3. CDR1 and CDR2 from the germline V gene are SGHAT and FQNNGV. CDR3 nucleotides: TGTGCCAGCTCAAGACAGGGAACCCTCTTGAACACTGAAGCTTTCTTT. Translating it yields CASSRQGTLLNTEAFF.

J is TRBJ2-1 and V is TRBV5-1; no clear D gene. The CDR3 has 16 residues. Germline V CDR1 and CDR2: SGHRS, YFSETQ. V shed 0 bases and J shed 1 base, with 11 bases lying between them. The CDR3 bases are TGCGCCAGCAGCTTGGAGTGGAGTGATTCCTACAATGAGCAGTTCTTC. Protein product: CASSLEWSDSYNEQFF. Full variable domain (remainder filled in from reference TRBV5-1 and TRBJ2-1): KAGVTQTPRYLIKTRGQQVTLSCSPISGHRSVSWYQQTPGQGLQFLFEYFSETQRNKGNFPGRFSGRQFSNSRSEMNVSTLELGDSALYLCASSLEWSDSYNEQFFGPGTRLTVL.

This clone was recorded once. The V gene is TRBV5-1, the J gene TRBJ2-2; the D call may be TRBD1 or TRBD2 (5 bases each). Trimming pared 4 bases from V and 5 bases from J, leaving 18 bases between. CDR3 length: 16 amino acids. CDR1 and CDR2 (germline): SGHRS, YFSETQ. The CDR3 DNA reads as TGCGCCAGCAGCCTTCCCGGGGCGCTGGGAACCGGGGAGCTGTTTTTT. It specifies CASSLPGALGTGELFF.

CDR3 bases: TGTGCCAGCAGTGGAGGGGGAGGGGGAAACTATGGCTACACCTTC. It encodes CASSGGGGGNYGYTF. The rearrangement joins TRBV6-1 to TRBJ1-2, with D possibly TRBD1 on 6 matching bases. V was pared by 4 bases and J by 2 bases, with 14 bases between. This CDR3 contains 15 residues. The germline V gene encodes CDR1 MNHNS and CDR2 SASEGT.

CDR3 bases: TGTGCCAGCAGCTCTACAGGGAGCGAAAAACTGTTTTTT. It encodes CASSSTGSEKLFF. The chain is built from TRBV11-3 and TRBJ1-4; possibly TRBD1 for D (6 bases). The V end lost 4 bases, the J end lost 8 bases, and 11 bases lay between the germline ends. Germline V CDR1 and CDR2: SGHNT, YENEEA. The CDR3 is made up of 13 amino acids.

As to this clone: At the DNA level, this CDR3 is encoded by other sequences in the same sample as well. The CDR3 bases are TGCAGCGTCGCACCTGGAGAGACCCAGTACTTC. It translates to CSVAPGETQYF. The V and J genes are TRBV29-1 and TRBJ2-5; the D is unclear. The ends were cut back, 6 bases at V and 4 bases at J, with 9 bases in the middle. The CDR3 runs 11 residues. CDR1 is SQVTM and CDR2 is ANQGSEA in the germline V gene.

This clone was observed a handful of times. CDR3 loop: CASSFGGRGQPQHF. The CDR3 nucleotides are TGTGCCAGCTCGTTCGGGGGACGCGGACAGCCCCAGCATTTT. The V call is TRBV19, the J call TRBJ1-5, with a tentative D call TRBD1 (5 bases). Trimming pared 9 bases from V and 7 bases from J, leaving 19 bases between. Per germline, CDR1 LNHDA and CDR2 SQIVND (reference sequence). This CDR3 region has 14 residues.

V is TRBV4-2 and J is TRBJ1-5; 7 positions agree with TRBD1. CDR3 size: 16 residues. Germline CDR1 LGHNA, CDR2 YNFKEQ. With 3 bases clipped from V and 1 base from J, the junction kept 6 bases outside the gene matches. CDR3 sequence: CASSQYGQESNQPQHF. The CDR3 bases are TGTGCCAGCAGCCAGTACGGACAGGAGAGCAATCAGCCCCAGCATTTT.

In this sample, this clone turned up once. The chain joins TRBV5-1 to TRBJ2-4; no reliable D call. The CDR3 sequence is 12 residues long. The germline gives CDR1 SGHRS, CDR2 YFSETQ. The V and J ends lost 4 bases and 7 bases respectively, with 9 bases between them. In DNA form, the CDR3 reads TGCGCCAGCAGCGACCATTGGAACATTCAGTACTTC. Its protein product is CASSDHWNIQYF.

The chain recombines TRBV28 with TRBJ2-2; D gene uncertain. The CDR3 has 14 residues. V was clipped by 5 bases and J by 6 bases, with 13 bases between them. Germline V gene data show CDR1 as MDHEN and CDR2 as SYDVKM. CDR3 nucleotide sequence: TGTGCCAGCAGTCCAAGCCGAACCTCCGGGGAGCTGTTTTTT. It is translated as CASSPSRTSGELFF.

DNA of the CDR3: TGTGCCAGCAGCCAGCAACGGGCTGGAACCTACGAGCAGTACTTC. It translates to CASSQQRAGTYEQYF. V and J are TRBV28 and TRBJ2-7; no reliable D call. Per the germline V gene, CDR1 is MDHEN and CDR2 is SYDVKM. CDR3 length: 15 residues. Trimming removed 6 bases at V and 2 bases at J, with 17 bases between.